This T cell receptor (beta chain) was obtained from a study of cytomegalovirus exposure and HLA in healthy donors. Study-level findings and limits: Most TCRs appeared rarely, but some public TCRs recurred in many donors.

Among the donors, all were healthy bone marrow donors. Comment on this clone: Its matching antigen is unknown.

PCR amplification relied on 60 Vbeta primers (plus 13 Jbeta primers). Sequenced by immunoSEQ multiplex PCR; TCRdb stores in-frame clones only, minus some. The sample shows 100,000 to 150,000 clones, 74% of them seen only once. Germline values: CDR1 MNHNS, CDR2 SASEGT. This CDR3 spans 14 amino acids. Losses at the gene ends were 6 bases for V and 4 bases for J; bases not matched to a gene: 7. The chain employs TRBV6-1 and TRBJ1-2; 8 bases are a match to TRBD1. The specimen was PBMCs. This TCR was sampled from a woman in her forties or fifties in good health and CMV-seropositive. In DNA, the CDR3 is TGTGCCAGCAGCGATCGACAGGGGATCTATGGCTACACCTTC. Amino acid sequence: CASSDRQGIYGYTF.